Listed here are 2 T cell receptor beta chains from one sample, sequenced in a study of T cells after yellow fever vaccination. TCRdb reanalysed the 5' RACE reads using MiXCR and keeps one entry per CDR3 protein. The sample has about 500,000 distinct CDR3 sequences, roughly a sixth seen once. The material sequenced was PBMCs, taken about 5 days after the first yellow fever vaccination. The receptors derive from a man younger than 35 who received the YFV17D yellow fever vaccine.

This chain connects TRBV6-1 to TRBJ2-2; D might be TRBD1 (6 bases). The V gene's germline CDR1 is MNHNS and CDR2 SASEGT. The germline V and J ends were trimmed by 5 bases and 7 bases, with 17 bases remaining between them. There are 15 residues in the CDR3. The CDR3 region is CASSRDRITIGELFF. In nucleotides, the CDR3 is TGTGCCAGCAGTCGAGACAGGATAACCATCGGGGAGCTGTTTTTT.

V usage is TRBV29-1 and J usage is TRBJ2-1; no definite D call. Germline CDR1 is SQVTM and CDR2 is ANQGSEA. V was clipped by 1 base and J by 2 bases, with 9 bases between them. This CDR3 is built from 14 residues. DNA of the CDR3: TGCAGCGTTGAAGTTGGTCTAGCCTACAATGAGCAGTTCTTC. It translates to CSVEVGLAYNEQFF.